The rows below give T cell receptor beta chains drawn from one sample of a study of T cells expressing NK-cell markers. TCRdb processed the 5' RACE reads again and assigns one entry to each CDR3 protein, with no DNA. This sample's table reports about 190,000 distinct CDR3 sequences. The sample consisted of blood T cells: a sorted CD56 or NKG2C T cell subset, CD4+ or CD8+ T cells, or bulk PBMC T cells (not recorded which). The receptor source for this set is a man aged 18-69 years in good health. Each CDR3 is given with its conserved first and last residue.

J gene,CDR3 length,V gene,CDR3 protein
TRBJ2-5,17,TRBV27,CASSYGPPTSGVRTQYF
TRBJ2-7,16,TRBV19,CASSMMAGGLIYEQYF
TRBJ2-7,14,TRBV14,CASSQAVFPYEQYF
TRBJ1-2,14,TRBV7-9,CASSLAGQTYGYTF
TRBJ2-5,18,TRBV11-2,CASSSTGTSGGEWETQYF
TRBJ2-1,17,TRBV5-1,CASSLPLAGARINEQFF
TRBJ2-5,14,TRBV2,CASSPGQGVETQYF
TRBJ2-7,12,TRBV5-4,CASRASTDEQYF
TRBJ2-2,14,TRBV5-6,CASSFGVNTGELFF
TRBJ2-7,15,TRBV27,CASSLGLGGPYEQYF
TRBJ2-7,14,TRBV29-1,CSVGRDRYPYEQYF
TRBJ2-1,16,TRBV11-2,CASSPLRLAAYNEQFF
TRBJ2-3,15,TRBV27,CASSFSPTSRDTQYF
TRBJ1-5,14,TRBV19,CASSIGVYNQPQHF
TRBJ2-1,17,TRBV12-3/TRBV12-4,CASSPLPDRAGRNEQFF
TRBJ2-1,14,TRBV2,CASGRQGLYNEQFF
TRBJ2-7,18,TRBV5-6,CASSWGGQPLESSYEQYF